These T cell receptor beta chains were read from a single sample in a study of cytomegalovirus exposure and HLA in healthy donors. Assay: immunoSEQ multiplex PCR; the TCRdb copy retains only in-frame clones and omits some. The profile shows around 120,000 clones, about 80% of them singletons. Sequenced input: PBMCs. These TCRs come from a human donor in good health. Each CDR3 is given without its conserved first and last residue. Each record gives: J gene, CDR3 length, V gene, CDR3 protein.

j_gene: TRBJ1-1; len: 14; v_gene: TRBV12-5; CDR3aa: ASGLVQVILNTEAF
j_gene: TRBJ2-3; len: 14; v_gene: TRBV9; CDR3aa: ASSVGAGGNTDTQY
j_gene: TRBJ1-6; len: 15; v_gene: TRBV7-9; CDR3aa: ASSLEGTGGSPRALH
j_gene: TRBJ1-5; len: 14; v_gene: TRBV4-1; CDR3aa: ASSQRPSRGGQPQH
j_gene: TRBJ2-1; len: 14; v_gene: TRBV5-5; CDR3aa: ASSLYWTGGINEQF
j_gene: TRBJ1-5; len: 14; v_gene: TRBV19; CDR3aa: ASSITGFYSNQPQH
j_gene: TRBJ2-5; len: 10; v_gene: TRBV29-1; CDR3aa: SVTGLQEAQY
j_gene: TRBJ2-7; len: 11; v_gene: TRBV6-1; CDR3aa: ASSDLASYEQY
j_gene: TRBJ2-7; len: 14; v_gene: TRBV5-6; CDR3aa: ASSEGWTGALSNPD
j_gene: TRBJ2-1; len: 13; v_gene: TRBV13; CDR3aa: ASSSFTGVRHEQF
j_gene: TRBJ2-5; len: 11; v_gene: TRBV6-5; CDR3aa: ASSTTQAGAQY
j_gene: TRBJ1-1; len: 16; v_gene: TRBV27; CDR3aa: ASSLAFWAGGRSTEAF
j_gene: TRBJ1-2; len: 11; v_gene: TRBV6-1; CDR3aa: ASSELNRGGYT
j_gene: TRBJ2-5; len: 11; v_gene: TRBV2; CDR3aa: ASSDGSGETQY
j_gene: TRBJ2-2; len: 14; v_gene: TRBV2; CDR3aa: ASSTGQGRSTGELF
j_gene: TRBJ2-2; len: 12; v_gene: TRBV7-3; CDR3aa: ASSFSVNTGELF
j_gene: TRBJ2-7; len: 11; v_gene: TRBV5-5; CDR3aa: ASSVGTGLEQY
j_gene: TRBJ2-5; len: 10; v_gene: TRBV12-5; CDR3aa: ASGLLRETQY
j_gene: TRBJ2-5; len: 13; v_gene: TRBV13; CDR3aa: ASSLRGQTGETQY
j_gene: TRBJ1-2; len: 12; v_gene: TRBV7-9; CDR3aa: ASSLARTVDGYT
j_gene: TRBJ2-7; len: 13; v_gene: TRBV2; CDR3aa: ASGAWGPLPYEQY
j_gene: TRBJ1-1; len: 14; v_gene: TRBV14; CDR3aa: ASSQDPRQGWTEAF
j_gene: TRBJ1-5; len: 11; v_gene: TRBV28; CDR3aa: ATGGAVGQPQH
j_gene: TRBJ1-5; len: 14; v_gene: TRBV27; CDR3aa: ASSPWTGRNNQPQH
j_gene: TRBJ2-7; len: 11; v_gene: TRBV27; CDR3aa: ASSTQQVYEQY
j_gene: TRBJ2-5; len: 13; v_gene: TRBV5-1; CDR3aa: ASSLVPGGAETQY
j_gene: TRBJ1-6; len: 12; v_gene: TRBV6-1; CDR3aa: ASRTGSGYSPLH
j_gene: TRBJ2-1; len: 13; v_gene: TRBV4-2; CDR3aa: ASSQGLALSNEQF
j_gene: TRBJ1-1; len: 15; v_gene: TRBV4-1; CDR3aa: ASSRPQGAGIGSEAF
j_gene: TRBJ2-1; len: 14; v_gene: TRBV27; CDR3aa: ANGNRGVRGGHEQF
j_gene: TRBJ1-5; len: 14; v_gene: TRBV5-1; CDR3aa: ASSTGTGPSNQPQH
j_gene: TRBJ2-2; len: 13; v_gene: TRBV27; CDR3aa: ASSLLYRNTGELF
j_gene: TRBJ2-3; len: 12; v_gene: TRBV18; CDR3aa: ASSLFSHTDTQY
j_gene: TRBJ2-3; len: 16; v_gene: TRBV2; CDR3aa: ASSDWRSAGGITDTQY
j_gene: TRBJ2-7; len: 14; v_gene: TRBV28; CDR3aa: ASTGGDRDFFYEQY
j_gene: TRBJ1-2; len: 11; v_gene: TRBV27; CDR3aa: ASSFQGWNGYT
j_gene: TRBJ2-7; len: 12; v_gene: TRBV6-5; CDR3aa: ASSYSGGSLEQY
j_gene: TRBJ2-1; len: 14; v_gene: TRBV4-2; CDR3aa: ASSQDIGAGYNEQF
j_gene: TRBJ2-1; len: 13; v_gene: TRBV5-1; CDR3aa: ASSLSGDSYNEQF
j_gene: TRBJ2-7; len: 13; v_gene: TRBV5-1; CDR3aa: ASSFAGGGVYEQY
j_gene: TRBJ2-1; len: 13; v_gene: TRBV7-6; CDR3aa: ASSVTGGSFDEQF
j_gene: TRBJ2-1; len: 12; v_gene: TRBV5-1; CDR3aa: ASSWTEVDNEQF
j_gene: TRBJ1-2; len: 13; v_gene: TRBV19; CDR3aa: ASRTGTGGDYGYT
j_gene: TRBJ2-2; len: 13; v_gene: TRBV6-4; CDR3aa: ASSERGGAAGELF
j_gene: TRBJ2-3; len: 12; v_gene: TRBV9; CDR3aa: ASSATDRLDTQY
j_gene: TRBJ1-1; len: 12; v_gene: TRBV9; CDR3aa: ASSVGRSGSEAF
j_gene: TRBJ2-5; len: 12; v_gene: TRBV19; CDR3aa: ASSRQGAQETQY
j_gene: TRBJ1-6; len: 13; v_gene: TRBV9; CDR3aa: ASSPGTGSNSPLH
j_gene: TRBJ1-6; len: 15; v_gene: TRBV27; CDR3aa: ASSFPEDSVHNSPLH
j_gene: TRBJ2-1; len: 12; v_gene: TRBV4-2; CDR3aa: ASSQLSLASEQF
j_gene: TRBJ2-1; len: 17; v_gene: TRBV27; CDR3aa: ASSLYGAGGTHRYNEQF
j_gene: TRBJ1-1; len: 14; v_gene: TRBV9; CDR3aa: ASSVREGQLETEAF